This T cell receptor beta chain is from a study of blood T cell repertoires in COVID-19. In the study overall: Italy, Spain and the United States were the sources of the convalescent and acute COVID-19 samples. T cells, B-cell-depleted T cells, or PBMCs supplied cDNA or gDNA.

Authors' methods: Estimates of nucleated cell counts were drawn from the amplification of reference gene primers. Libraries were prepared by immunoSEQ multiplex PCR; TCRdb keeps only in-frame clonotypes and omits some of them. V and J calls and clone size are given by that table; D and trimming were obtained from the DNA. This table has 35,000 to 45,000 clones, around 75% appearing once. The CDR3 totals 15 residues. V gave up 1 base and J gave up 10 bases; unmatched junction bases: 8. Germline V gene data show CDR1 as SGHAT and CDR2 as FQNNGV. Sequencing was performed on peripheral blood. The rearrangement uses TRBV11-2 and TRBJ2-1; 9 bases align to TRBD2. The source of this sequence is a man at least 80 years old with acute or convalescent COVID-19. In DNA, the CDR3 is TGTGCCAGCAGCTTAGGGTTTATAGCGGGAGAGGAGCAGTTCTTC. Amino acid sequence: CASSLGFIAGEEQFF.